This T cell receptor (beta chain) stems from a study of shared clonotypes between healthy human individuals. Study at large: Each donor's CD8 memory used one plate, CD8 naive two, each CD4 subset three.

Memory CD4+ cells were the fraction left after CD45RA+ naive selection. Sequenced by immunoSEQ multiplex PCR; TCRdb stores in-frame clones only, minus some. The data hold roughly 2.6 million clones, with around nine tenths observed a single time. This CDR3 is built from 13 residues. Germline V gene lookup returns CDR1 MNHEY and CDR2 SMNVEV (reference sequence). V dropped 7 bases and J dropped 10; count of bases not matched to a gene: 7. This TCR was sampled from a man aged 18 to 29 in good health. V is TRBV27 and J is TRBJ1-6; 7 bases are shared with TRBD1. Sequenced sample: naive CD4+ T cells sorted from blood. Subset meaning: CD45RA+ positively selected. CDR3 in amino acids: CASTDRVRSPLHF. In DNA form, the CDR3 reads TGTGCCAGCACCGACAGGGTAAGGTCACCCCTCCACTTT.